This T cell receptor beta chain emerged from a study of T cells in Graves' hyperthyroidism and ophthalmopathy. Patients aged 18 to 65 had newly diagnosed hyperthyroidism that had lasted under 2 months. Exclusion criteria comprised uncontrolled infection, other autoimmune disease, pregnancy or lactation. Extraction of PBMCs used about 9.2 ml of fresh peripheral blood. Germline V gene data show CDR1 as LNHDA and CDR2 as SQIVND (reference sequence). The CDR3 is made up of 15 amino acids. V was clipped by 5 bases and J by 0 bases; unmatched bases: 6. Authors of the study amplified TCR beta CDR3 regions from RNA transcripts. First-round RT-PCR with HTBI primers amplified the TCR CDR3 region. TCRdb independently ran MiXCR on the multiplex PCR reads; one entry per CDR3 protein. Here the sample spans 150,000 to 200,000 distinct CDR3 sequences, 15% to 20% being singletons. This clonotype was counted ten times or more.

V usage is TRBV19 and J usage is TRBJ2-7, with 8 bases lining up with TRBD2. This receptor was identified in a woman aged 45-65 years with Graves' hyperthyroidism. The material sequenced was blood. The CDR3 sequence is CASSPTSGISYEQYF. CDR3 DNA: TGTGCCAGTAGTCCTACTAGCGGAATCTCCTACGAGCAGTACTTC.